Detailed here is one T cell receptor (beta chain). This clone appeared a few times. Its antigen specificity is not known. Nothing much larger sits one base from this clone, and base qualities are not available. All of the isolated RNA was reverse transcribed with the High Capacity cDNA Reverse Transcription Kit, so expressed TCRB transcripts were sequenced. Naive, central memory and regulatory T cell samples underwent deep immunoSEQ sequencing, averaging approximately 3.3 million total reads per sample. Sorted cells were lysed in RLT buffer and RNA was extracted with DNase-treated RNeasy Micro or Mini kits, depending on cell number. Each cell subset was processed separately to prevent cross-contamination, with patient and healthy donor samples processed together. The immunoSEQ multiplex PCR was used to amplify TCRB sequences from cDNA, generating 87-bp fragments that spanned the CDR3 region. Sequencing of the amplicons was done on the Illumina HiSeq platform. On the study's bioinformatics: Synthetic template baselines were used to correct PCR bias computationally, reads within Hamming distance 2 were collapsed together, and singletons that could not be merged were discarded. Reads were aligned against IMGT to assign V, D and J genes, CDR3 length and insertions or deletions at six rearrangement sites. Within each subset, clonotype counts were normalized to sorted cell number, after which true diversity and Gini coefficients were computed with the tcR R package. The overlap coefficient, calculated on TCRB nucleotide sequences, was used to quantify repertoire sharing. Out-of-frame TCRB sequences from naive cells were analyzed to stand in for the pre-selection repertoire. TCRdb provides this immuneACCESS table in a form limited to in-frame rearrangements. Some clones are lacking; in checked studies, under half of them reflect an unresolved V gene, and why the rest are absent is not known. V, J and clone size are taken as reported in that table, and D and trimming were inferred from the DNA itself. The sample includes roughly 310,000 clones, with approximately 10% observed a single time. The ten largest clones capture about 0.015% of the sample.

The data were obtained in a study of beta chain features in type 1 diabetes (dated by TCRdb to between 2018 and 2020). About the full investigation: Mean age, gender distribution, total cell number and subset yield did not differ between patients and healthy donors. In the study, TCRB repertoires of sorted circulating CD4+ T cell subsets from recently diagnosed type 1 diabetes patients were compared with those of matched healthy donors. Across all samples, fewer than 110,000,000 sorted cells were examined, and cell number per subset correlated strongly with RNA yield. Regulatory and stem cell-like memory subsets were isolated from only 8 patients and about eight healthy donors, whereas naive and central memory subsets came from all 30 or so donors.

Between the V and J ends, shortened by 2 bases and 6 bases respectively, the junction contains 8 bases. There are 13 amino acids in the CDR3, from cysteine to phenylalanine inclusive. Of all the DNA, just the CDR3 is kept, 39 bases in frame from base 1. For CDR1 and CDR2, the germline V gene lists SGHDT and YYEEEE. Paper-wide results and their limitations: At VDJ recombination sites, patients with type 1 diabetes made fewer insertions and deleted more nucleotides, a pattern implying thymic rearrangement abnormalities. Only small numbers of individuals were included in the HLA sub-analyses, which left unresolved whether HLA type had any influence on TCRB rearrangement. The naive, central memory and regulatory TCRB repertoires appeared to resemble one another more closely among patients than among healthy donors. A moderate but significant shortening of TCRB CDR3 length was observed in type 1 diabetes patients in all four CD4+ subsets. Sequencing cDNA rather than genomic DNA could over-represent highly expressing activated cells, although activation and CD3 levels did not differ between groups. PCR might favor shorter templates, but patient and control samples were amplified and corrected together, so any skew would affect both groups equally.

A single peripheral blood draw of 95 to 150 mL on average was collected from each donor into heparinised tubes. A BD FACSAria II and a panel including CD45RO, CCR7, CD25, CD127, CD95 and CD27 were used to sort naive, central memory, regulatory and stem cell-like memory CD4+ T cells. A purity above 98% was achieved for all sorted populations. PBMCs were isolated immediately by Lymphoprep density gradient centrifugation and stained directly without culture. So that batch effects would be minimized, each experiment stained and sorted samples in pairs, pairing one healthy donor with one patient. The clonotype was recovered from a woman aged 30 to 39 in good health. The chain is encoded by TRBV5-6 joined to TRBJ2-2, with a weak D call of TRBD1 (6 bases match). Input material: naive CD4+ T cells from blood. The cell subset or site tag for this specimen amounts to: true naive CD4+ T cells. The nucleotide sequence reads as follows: TGTGCCAGCAGCTTACAGGGAGCCGGGGAGCTGTTTTTT. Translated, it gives CASSLQGAGELFF.